The 6 T cell receptor beta chains reported below all come from one sample, sequenced in a study of cytomegalovirus exposure and HLA in healthy donors. Sequencing was performed with immunoSEQ multiplex PCR; in TCRdb, only in-frame clones are kept and a portion is missing. The sample contains about 60,000 clones, more than 85% of which appear only once. Specimen: PBMCs. All receptors come from a woman aged 18-29 years in good health and CMV-seropositive.

In its sample, this clone was seen once. V and J are TRBV27 and TRBJ2-7; 7 positions match TRBD2. This CDR3 has 14 amino acids. The germline gives CDR1 MNHEY, CDR2 SMNVEV (reference sequence). V was pared by 8 bases and J by 1 base, with 8 bases of the junction left unmatched. The CDR3 DNA is TGTGCCAGCGGCGGGGCGGGGGTTTCCTACGAGCAGTACTTC. It translates to CASGGAGVSYEQYF.

The chain is built from TRBV6-5 and TRBJ1-1, with D unresolved. The CDR3 is 14 residues long. Per the germline V gene, CDR1 is MNHEY and CDR2 is SVGAGI. Trimming took off 0 bases at V and 5 bases at J, with 10 bases between the two ends. CDR3 amino acids: CASSYSGVRTEAFF. The CDR3 region has the DNA TGTGCCAGCAGTTACTCCGGGGTGAGGACTGAAGCTTTCTTT.

This clone was observed once. This rearrangement joins TRBV27 to TRBJ1-5; 9 nucleotides match TRBD1. This CDR3 comprises 14 residues. The germline gives CDR1 MNHEY, CDR2 SMNVEV (reference sequence). V lost 6 bases and J lost 2; bases outside the gene matches: 2. The CDR3 nucleotides read TGTGCCAGCAGGACAGGGGGTGGCAATCAGCCCCAGCATTTT. This sequence encodes CASRTGGGNQPQHF.

J is TRBJ2-1 and V is TRBV5-1; 7 bases are shared with TRBD1. Germline V gene lookup returns CDR1 SGHRS and CDR2 YFSETQ. J lost 5 bases, V lost 5 bases, and 10 bases had no gene match. This CDR3 spans 15 amino acids. CDR3 DNA sequence: TGCGCCAGCAGTTTCGACAGGGCAGTGGACAATGAGCAGTTCTTC. It is translated as CASSFDRAVDNEQFF. The entire variable domain, with the rest obtained from reference TRBV5-1 and TRBJ2-1, is as follows: KAGVTQTPRYLIKTRGQQVTLSCSPISGHRSVSWYQQTPGQGLQFLFEYFSETQRNKGNFPGRFSGRQFSNSRSEMNVSTLELGDSALYLCASSFDRAVDNEQFFGPGTRLTVL.

This chain links TRBV4-2 with TRBJ2-3; D might be TRBD2 (5 bases). V lost 1 base and J 2 bases, leaving 10 bases between the germline ends. CDR1 and CDR2 (germline): LGHNA, YNFKEQ. The CDR3 spans 15 residues. CDR3 sequence: CASSQADYITDTQYF. CDR3 nucleotide sequence: TGTGCCAGCAGCCAAGCCGACTATATCACAGATACGCAGTATTTT.

This chain links TRBV6-5 with TRBJ1-2, with D possibly matching TRBD1 (5 bases). V lost 0 bases and J lost 8, with 13 bases in between. The CDR3 sequence is 14 residues long. The germline gives CDR1 MNHEY, CDR2 SVGAGI. CDR3 residues: CASSYSPGGIGYTF. The DNA for the CDR3 is TGTGCCAGCAGTTACTCCCCGGGGGGGATAGGCTACACCTTC.